A single sample is the source of the 12 T cell receptor beta chains below, sequenced in a study of blood T cell repertoires in COVID-19. Some clones are missing from TCRdb's copy, which holds only in-frame ones; the method was immunoSEQ multiplex PCR. The sample consists of around 280,000 clones, 85% of them appearing once. Specimen: peripheral blood. Receptors were obtained from a woman aged 50 to 65 with active or convalescent COVID-19.

The chain couples TRBV5-1 to TRBJ2-1; tentative D call: TRBD2 (6 bases). CDR1 SGHRS and CDR2 YFSETQ come from the germline V gene. The CDR3 runs 17 residues. V was trimmed by 4 bases and J by 0 bases, leaving 17 bases between them. In DNA, the CDR3 is TGCGCCAGCAGCGGGTGGGGTAGCGGCAGCTCCTACAATGAGCAGTTCTTC. Its protein is CASSGWGSGSSYNEQFF.

The chain has TRBV19 and TRBJ1-1, with D possibly being TRBD1 (6 bases). Germline V CDR1 and CDR2: LNHDA, SQIVND (reference sequence). The CDR3 has 17 residues. Trimming took 5 bases from V and 5 from J, leaving 24 bases between them. The DNA of the CDR3 is TGTGCCAGTAGTGATCATTTAGGGGGGGCGACGGGTACTGAAGCTTTCTTT. Protein sequence: CASSDHLGGATGTEAFF.

J is TRBJ1-2 and V is TRBV28, with 10 bases matching TRBD1. Germline-derived CDR1 and CDR2 are MDHEN and SYDVKM. This CDR3 is 14 amino acids long. The V segment lost 6 bases and the J segment 8 bases; nucleotides outside the gene matches: 9. The CDR3 DNA is TGTGCCAGCAGGACCGGGACAGGGGAATGGGGCTACACCTTC. Protein: CASRTGTGEWGYTF.

The rearrangement links TRBV5-1 to TRBJ1-2; 9 bases match TRBD1. Looked up from germline, CDR1 is SGHRS and CDR2 is YFSETQ. This CDR3 comprises 13 residues. After removal of 0 bases from V and 8 bases from J, the junction contained 2 bases not matched to a gene. CDR3 nucleotide sequence: TGCGCCAGCAGCTTGGACAGGGGGCGAGGCTACACCTTC. As protein: CASSLDRGRGYTF. Combining the CDR3 with reference TRBV5-1 and TRBJ1-2 gives the whole variable domain KAGVTQTPRYLIKTRGQQVTLSCSPISGHRSVSWYQQTPGQGLQFLFEYFSETQRNKGNFPGRFSGRQFSNSRSEMNVSTLELGDSALYLCASSLDRGRGYTFGSGTRLTVV.

The chain combines TRBV6-6 with TRBJ2-1; 11 bases agree with TRBD2. The V gene end was trimmed by 4 bases and the J gene end by 10 bases; junction bases not matched to a gene: 9. The germline CDR1 and CDR2 sequences are MNHNY and SVGAGI (reference sequence). This CDR3 contains 15 residues. The CDR3 region has the DNA TGTGCCAGCAGTTTCGGGACTAGCGGCCGGGGGGAGCAGTTCTTC. Protein: CASSFGTSGRGEQFF.

The rearrangement uses TRBV5-5 and TRBJ2-1; 10 nucleotides agree with TRBD2. V lost 4 bases, J lost 6 bases, and 7 bases stayed unmatched. CDR1 SGHKS and CDR2 YYEKEE come from the germline V gene (reference sequence). CDR3 size: 15 residues. The CDR3 spells CASSATGLAINEQFF. The CDR3 DNA is TGTGCCAGCAGCGCTACGGGACTAGCGATCAATGAGCAGTTCTTC.

The gene calls are TRBV7-8 and TRBJ2-1, with 9 bases lining up with TRBD2. This CDR3 comprises 15 residues. Germline trimming cut 4 bases from V and 7 bases from J; bases unmatched to any gene: 8. Germline V gene data show CDR1 as SGHVS and CDR2 as FQNEAQ. CDR3 sequence reads: CASSYRRGGLNEQFF. The CDR3 DNA reads TGTGCCAGCAGCTACCGGCGGGGGGGCTTAAATGAGCAGTTCTTC.

CDR3 protein: CASSKRDRGASDEQYF. The CDR3 region has the DNA TGTGCCAGCAGCAAGAGGGACAGGGGCGCCTCTGACGAGCAGTACTTC. This rearrangement joins TRBV21-1 to TRBJ2-7; the D segment call TRBD1 is taken from the table without a DNA check. TRBV21-1 is described as a pseudogene. The CDR3 is 16 residues long.

This clone has just a few counts. V gene TRBV27 combines with J gene TRBJ1-1; D is undetermined. Germline CDR1 is MNHEY and CDR2 is SMNVEV (reference sequence). V gave up 2 bases and J gave up 2 bases, with 12 bases separating them. The length of the CDR3 is 15 residues. The CDR3 DNA reads as TGTGCCAGCAGTTTAGTCCCGGGGATTAACACTGAAGCTTTCTTT. It encodes CASSLVPGINTEAFF.

The chain recombines TRBV30 with TRBJ1-1; 7 positions match TRBD1. CDR1 and CDR2 from the germline V gene are GTSNPN and SVGIG (reference sequence). This CDR3 comprises 15 residues. V lost 4 bases and J lost 4; bases outside the gene matches: 12. In nucleotides, the CDR3 is TGTGCCTGGAAAAATTACCGGGACAGAAGCACTGAAGCTTTCTTT. Translating gives CAWKNYRDRSTEAFF. The full variable domain, completed using reference TRBV30 and TRBJ1-1, is SQTIHQWPATLVQPVGSPLSLECTVEGTSNPNLYWYRQAAGRGLQLLFYSVGIGQISSEVPQNLSASRPQDRQFILSSKKLLLSDSGFYLCAWKNYRDRSTEAFFGQGTRLTVV.

The V call is TRBV7-8, the J call TRBJ1-5; D gene ambiguous. The germline CDR1 and CDR2 sequences are SGHVS and FQNEAQ. The length of the CDR3 is 15 residues. Trimming stripped 5 bases from V and 7 bases from J, with 18 bases between. CDR3 sequence (DNA): TGTGCCAGCAGCCGAGGAGCGGGCCTTGACCAGCCCCAGCATTTT. It is translated as CASSRGAGLDQPQHF.

A remark on this clone: At the DNA level, this CDR3 is encoded by other sequences in the same sample as well. V and J are TRBV9 and TRBJ2-3; unclear D gene. Trimming left V 0 bases short and J 0 bases short, with 8 bases between. CDR3 length equals 15 residues. Per the germline V gene, CDR1 is SGDLS and CDR2 is YYNGEE. The CDR3 coding sequence is TGTGCCAGCAGCGTAGTGGGCCAGAGCACAGATACGCAGTATTTT. It translates to CASSVVGQSTDTQYF. Variable domain in full (rest from reference TRBV9 and TRBJ2-3): DSGVTQTPKHLITATGQRVTLRCSPRSGDLSVYWYQQSLDQGLQFLIQYYNGEERAKGNILERFSAQQFPDLHSELNLSSLELGDSALYFCASSVVGQSTDTQYFGPGTRLTVL.